This T cell receptor (beta chain) stems from a study of blood T cell repertoires in COVID-19. Study in general: The United States, Italy and Spain supplied acute and convalescent COVID-19 samples. T cells, B-cell-depleted T cells, or PBMCs provided the cDNA or gDNA that served as material.

Under the authors' procedure: Amplification with reference gene primers provided the estimates of nucleated cell counts. TCRdb's table, derived via immunoSEQ multiplex PCR, lists solely in-frame clones and lacks some. V, J and clone size are those of that table, while D and trimming were read from the DNA. The table includes 200,000 or so clones, around 80% detected once. This sequence originates from a human donor with acute or convalescent COVID-19. The donor label of this sample is uncertain. Sequenced sample: peripheral blood.

Here the CDR3 DNA reads TGTGCCATCAGTGAACCTAGCGGGATAATCTCCTACGAGCAGTACTTC. It is translated as CAISEPSGIISYEQYF. This chain links TRBV10-3 with TRBJ2-5; TRBD2 agrees at 9 bases. The end of the DNA aligns better with TRBJ2-7, so the J call may be wrong. Germline V CDR1 and CDR2: ENHRY, SYGVKD. CDR3 length equals 16 residues.